This TCR beta chain was captured in a study of blood T cell repertoires in COVID-19. Study context: The United States, Italy and Spain supplied acute and convalescent COVID-19 samples. PBMCs, B-cell-depleted T cells, or T cells provided the cDNA or gDNA that made up the material.

The V gene's germline CDR1 is SGHVS and CDR2 FNYEAQ. The CDR3 has 19 amino acids. Trimming pared 5 bases from V and 2 bases from J, leaving 28 bases between. TCRdb's copy holds only in-frame clones and misses some; the assay was immunoSEQ multiplex PCR. The sample includes around 220,000 clones, roughly 87% of them seen just once. The sequence derives from a man between 35 and 55 years old with active or convalescent COVID-19. The chain recombines TRBV7-6 with TRBJ2-7; the D gene is possibly TRBD2 (6 bases). The material sequenced was peripheral blood. CDR3 region: CASSREGGATGQWPYEQYF. CDR3 coding DNA: TGTGCCAGCAGCCGAGAGGGAGGTGCGACCGGTCAATGGCCCTACGAGCAGTACTTC.